This T cell receptor (beta chain) was sequenced in a study of CD8 T cells in Susac syndrome. RNA totalling about 0.5 to 1 ug underwent reverse transcription with random hexamers. Multiplex PCR with immunoSEQ amplified the TCR beta CDR3 across 54 Vbeta and 13 Jbeta. MiXCR, applied by TCRdb to the immunoSEQ multiplex PCR reads, yields one record per CDR3 protein. Of roughly 150,000 distinct CDR3 sequences listed, nearly 97% are singletons. The T cells that were sequenced for TCR beta were CD8+ and CD4+ cells from blood. While CD8+ and CD4+ T cells were isolated negatively, TEMRA cells were enriched by FACS. V lost 5 bases to trimming and J lost 2 bases, with 18 bases between them. The CDR3 totals 16 residues. Germline V gene data show CDR1 as SGHNT and CDR2 as YENEEA.

Source material: CD8+ T cells from PBMCs. This TCR derives from a human donor with multiple sclerosis. The chain has TRBV11-3 and TRBJ2-5; no clear D. The CDR3 region is CASSTPDGPTQETQYF. DNA for the CDR3: TGTGCCAGCAGCACTCCGGACGGCCCGACACAAGAGACCCAGTACTTC.